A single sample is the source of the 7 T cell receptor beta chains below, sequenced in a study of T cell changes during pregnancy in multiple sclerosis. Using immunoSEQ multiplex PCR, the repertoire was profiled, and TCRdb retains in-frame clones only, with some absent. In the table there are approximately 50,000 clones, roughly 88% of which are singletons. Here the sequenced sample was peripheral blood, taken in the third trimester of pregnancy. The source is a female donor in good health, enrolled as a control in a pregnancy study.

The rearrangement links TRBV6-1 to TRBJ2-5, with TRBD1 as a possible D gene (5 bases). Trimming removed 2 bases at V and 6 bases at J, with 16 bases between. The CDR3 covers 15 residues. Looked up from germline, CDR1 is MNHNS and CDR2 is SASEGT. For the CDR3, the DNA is TGTGCCAGCAGTGAATATTCGGTCAGGGTGCAGACCCAGTACTTC. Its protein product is CASSEYSVRVQTQYF.

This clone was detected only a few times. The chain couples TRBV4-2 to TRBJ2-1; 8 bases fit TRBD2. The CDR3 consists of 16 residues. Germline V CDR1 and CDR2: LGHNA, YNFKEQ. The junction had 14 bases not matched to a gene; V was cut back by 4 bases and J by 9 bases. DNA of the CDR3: TGTGCCAGCAGCCCCGAACCAAGCGGGAGCTTGAGTGAGCAGTTCTTC. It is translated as CASSPEPSGSLSEQFF.

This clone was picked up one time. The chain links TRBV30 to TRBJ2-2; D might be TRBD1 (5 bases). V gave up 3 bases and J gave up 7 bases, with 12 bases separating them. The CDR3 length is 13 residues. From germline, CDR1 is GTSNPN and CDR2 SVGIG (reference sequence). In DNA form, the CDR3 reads TGTGCCTGGAGCGTCAGGGAAGACGGGGAGCTGTTTTTT. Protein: CAWSVREDGELFF. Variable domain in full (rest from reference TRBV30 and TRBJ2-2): SQTIHQWPATLVQPVGSPLSLECTVEGTSNPNLYWYRQAAGRGLQLLFYSVGIGQISSEVPQNLSASRPQDRQFILSSKKLLLSDSGFYLCAWSVREDGELFFGEGSRLTVL.

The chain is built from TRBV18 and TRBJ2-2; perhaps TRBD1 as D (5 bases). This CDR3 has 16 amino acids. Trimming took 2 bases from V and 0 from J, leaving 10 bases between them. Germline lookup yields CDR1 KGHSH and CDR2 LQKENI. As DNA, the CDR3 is TGTGCCAGCTCACCAGGGGCGGTCGCGAACACCGGGGAGCTGTTTTTT. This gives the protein CASSPGAVANTGELFF.

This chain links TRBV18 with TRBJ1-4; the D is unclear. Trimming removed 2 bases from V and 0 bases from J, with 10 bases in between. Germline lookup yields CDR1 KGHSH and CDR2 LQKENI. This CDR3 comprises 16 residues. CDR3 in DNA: TGTGCCAGCTCACCAAACAGTTATGCAACTAATGAAAAACTGTTTTTT. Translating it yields CASSPNSYATNEKLFF. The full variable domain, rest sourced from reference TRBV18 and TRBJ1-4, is NAGVMQNPRHLVRRRGQEARLRCSPMKGHSHVYWYRQLPEEGLKFMVYLQKENIIDESGMPKERFSAEFPKEGPSILRIQQVVRGDSAAYFCASSPNSYATNEKLFFGSGTQLSVL.

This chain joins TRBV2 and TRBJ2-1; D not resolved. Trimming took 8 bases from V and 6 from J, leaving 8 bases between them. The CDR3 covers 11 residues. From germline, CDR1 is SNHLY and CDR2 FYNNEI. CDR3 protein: CASVRLNEQFF. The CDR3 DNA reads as TGTGCCAGCGTCAGGCTCAATGAGCAGTTCTTC.

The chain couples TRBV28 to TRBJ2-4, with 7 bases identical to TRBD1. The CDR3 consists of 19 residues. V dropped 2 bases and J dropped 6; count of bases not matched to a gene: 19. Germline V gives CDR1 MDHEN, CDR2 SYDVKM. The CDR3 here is CASSLPPNSGRGKANIQYF. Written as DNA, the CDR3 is TGTGCCAGCAGTTTACCTCCGAATTCGGGCAGGGGGAAGGCAAACATTCAGTACTTC.